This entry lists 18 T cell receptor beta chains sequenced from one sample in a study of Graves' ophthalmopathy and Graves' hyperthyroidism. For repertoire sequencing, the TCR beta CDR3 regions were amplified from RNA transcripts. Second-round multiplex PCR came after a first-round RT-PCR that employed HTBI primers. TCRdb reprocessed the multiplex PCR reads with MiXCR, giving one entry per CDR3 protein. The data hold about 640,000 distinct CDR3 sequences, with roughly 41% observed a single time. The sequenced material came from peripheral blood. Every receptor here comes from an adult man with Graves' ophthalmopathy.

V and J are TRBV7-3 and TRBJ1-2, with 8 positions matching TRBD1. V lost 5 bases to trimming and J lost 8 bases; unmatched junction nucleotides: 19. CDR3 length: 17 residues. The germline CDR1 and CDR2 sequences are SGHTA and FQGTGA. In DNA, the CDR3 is TGTGCCAGCAGCCAACAATCCGTGAGTGGGGGGACAGGAGGCTACACCTTC. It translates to CASSQQSVSGGTGGYTF.

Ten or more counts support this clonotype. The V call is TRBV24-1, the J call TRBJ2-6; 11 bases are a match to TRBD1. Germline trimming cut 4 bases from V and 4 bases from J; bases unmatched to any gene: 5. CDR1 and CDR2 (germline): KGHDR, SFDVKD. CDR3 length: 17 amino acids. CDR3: CATSERDRGTGANVLTF. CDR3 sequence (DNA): TGTGCCACCAGTGAGCGGGACAGGGGGACCGGGGCCAACGTCCTGACTTTC.

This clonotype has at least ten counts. The CDR3 spells CGVGHTEAFF. As DNA, the CDR3 is TGCGGTGTGGGGCACACTGAAGCTTTCTTT. The rearrangement links TRBV20-1 to TRBJ1-1; perhaps TRBD1 as D (5 bases). Germline CDR1 is DFQATT and CDR2 is SNEGSKA (reference sequence). CDR3 size: 10 residues.

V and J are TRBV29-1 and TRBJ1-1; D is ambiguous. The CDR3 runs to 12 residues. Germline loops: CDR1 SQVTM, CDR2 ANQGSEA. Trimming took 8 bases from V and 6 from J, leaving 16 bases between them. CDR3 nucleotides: TGCAGCTTAAGCGCCACCAGCGCTGAAGCTTTCTTT. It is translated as CSLSATSAEAFF.

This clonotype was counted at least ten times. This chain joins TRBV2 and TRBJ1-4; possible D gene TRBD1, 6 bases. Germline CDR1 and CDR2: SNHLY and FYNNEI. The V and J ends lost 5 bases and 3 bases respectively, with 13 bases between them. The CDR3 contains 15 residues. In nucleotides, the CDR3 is TGTGCCAGCAGTCGGACAGTTTCCTCTAATGAAAAACTGTTTTTT. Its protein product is CASSRTVSSNEKLFF.

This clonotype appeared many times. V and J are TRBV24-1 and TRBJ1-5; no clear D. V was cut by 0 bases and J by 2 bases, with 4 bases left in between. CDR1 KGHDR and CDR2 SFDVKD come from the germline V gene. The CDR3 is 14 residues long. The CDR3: CATSDLEGNQPQHF. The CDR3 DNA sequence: TGTGCCACCAGTGATTTGGAGGGCAATCAGCCCCAGCATTTT.

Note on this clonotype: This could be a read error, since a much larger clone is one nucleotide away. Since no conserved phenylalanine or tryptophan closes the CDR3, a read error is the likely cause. The CDR3 sequence: CASSVGEGRTEAFS. The CDR3 region has the DNA TGTGCCAGCAGCGTAGGGGAAGGCAGAACTGAAGCTTTCTCT. The genes are TRBV9 and TRBJ1-1; D unresolved. V gave up 0 bases and J gave up 5 bases, with 11 bases separating them. This CDR3 spans 14 amino acids. In germline, CDR1 is SGDLS, CDR2 YYNGEE.

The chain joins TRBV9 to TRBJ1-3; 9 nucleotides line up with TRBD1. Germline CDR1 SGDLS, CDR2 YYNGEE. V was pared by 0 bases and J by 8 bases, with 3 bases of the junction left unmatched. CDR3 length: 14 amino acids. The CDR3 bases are TGTGCCAGCAGCGTAGAGGGACAGGGACACACCATATATTTT. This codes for CASSVEGQGHTIYF.

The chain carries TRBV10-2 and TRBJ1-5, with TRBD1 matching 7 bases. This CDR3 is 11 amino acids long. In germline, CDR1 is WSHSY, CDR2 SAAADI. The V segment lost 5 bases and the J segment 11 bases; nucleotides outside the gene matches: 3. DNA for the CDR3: TGCGCCAGCAGTACGGGACAGACCCAGCATTTT. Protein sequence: CASSTGQTQHF.

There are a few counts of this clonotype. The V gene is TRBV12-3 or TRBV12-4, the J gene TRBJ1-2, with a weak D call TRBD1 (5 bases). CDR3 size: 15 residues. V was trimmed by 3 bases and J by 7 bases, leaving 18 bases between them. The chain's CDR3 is CASSFGFGLGTGYTF. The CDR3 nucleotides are TGTGCCAGCAGTTTCGGGTTCGGCCTTGGGACTGGCTACACCTTC.

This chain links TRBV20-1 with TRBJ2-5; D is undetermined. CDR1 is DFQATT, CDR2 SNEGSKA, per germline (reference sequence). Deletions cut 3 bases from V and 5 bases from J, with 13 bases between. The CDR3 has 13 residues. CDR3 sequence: CSARRVHGETQYF. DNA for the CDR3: TGCAGTGCTAGGCGCGTGCATGGGGAGACCCAGTACTTC.

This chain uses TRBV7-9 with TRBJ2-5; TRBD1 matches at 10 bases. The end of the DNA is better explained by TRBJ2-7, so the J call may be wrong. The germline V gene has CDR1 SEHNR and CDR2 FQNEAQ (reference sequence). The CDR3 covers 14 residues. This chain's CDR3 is CASSLVRTGGEQYF. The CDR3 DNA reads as TGTGCCAGCAGCTTAGTTCGGACAGGGGGCGAGCAGTACTTC.

The CDR3 region has the DNA TGTGCCACCAGCGAGGAAGGGAATGAAGAGACCCAGTACTTC. Its protein is CATSEEGNEETQYF. V is TRBV24-1 and J is TRBJ2-5, with D unclear. The ends were cut back, 7 bases at V and 3 bases at J, with 14 bases in the middle. The CDR3 length is 14 residues. Germline CDR1 and CDR2: KGHDR and SFDVKD.

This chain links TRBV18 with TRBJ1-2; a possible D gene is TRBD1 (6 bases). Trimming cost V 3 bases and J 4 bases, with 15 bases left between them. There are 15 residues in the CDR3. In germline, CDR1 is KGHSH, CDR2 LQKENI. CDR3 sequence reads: CASSPNEAGVYGYTF. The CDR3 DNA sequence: TGTGCCAGCTCACCGAATGAGGCAGGGGTCTATGGCTACACCTTC.

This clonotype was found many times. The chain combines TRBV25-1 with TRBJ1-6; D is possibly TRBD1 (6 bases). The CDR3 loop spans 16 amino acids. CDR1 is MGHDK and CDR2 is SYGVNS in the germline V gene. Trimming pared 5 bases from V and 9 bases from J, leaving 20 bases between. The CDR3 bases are TGTGCCAGCAGTTCTACAGGGCAGGCACGGGGTTCACCCCTCCACTTT. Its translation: CASSSTGQARGSPLHF.

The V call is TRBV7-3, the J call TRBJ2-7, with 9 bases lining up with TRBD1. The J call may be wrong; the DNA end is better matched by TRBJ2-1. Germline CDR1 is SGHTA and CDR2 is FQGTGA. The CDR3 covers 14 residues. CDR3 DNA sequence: TGTGCCAGCAGCTCGACAGGGGGAAGGGATGAGCAGTTCTTC. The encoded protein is CASSSTGGRDEQFF.

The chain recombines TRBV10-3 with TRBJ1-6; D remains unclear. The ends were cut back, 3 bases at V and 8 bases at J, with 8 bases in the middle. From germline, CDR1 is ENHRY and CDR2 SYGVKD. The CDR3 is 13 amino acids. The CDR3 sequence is CAISETRDSPLHF. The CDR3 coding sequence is TGTGCCATCAGTGAAACAAGGGATTCACCCCTCCACTTT.

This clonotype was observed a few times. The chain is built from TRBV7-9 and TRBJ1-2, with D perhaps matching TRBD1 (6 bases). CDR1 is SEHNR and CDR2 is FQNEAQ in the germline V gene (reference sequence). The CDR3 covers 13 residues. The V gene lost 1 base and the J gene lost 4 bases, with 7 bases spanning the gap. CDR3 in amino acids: CASSLGGLYGYTF. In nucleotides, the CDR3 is TGTGCCAGCAGCTTAGGGGGGCTCTATGGCTACACCTTC.